The 16 T cell receptor beta chains below all came from one sample that was sequenced in a study of PD-L1 blockade in urothelial cancer. Repertoires were generated with immunoSEQ multiplex PCR, while TCRdb's copy carries only in-frame clones and drops some. The sample consists of about 84,000 clones, 90% to 95% of them appearing once. Sequenced here: PBMCs, sampled around atezolizumab (anti-PD-L1) treatment. The receptors shown here come from a man in his 60s with urothelial cancer.

The V gene is TRBV18, the J gene TRBJ1-2; D possibly corresponds to TRBD1 (6 bases). The CDR3 extends over 12 amino acids. Trimming removed 6 bases from V and 2 bases from J, with 7 bases in between. Germline CDR1 and CDR2: KGHSH and LQKENI. DNA of the CDR3: TGTGCCAGCTCCGGACAGAACTATGGCTACACCTTC. It yields the protein CASSGQNYGYTF. Full variable domain (missing parts from reference TRBV18 and TRBJ1-2): NAGVMQNPRHLVRRRGQEARLRCSPMKGHSHVYWYRQLPEEGLKFMVYLQKENIIDESGMPKERFSAEFPKEGPSILRIQQVVRGDSAAYFCASSGQNYGYTFGSGTRLTVV.

The V and J genes are TRBV6-5 and TRBJ1-1, with unresolved D. Between the trimmed V and J ends, which lost 2 bases and 3 bases, there was a span of 10 bases. CDR1 is MNHEY and CDR2 is SVGAGI in the germline V gene. The CDR3 runs to 14 residues. The CDR3 loop reads CASSYRDTDTEAFF. CDR3 nucleotide sequence: TGTGCCAGCAGTTACCGTGACACGGACACTGAAGCTTTCTTT.

By its share, this clone is medium-sized. The V gene is TRBV6-5, the J gene TRBJ2-7, with TRBD2 as a possible D gene (5 bases). Germline CDR1 reads MNHEY; CDR2 reads SVGAGI. With 2 bases removed from V and 0 bases from J, the gap between germline ends came to 11 bases. CDR3 size: 15 residues. CDR3 amino acids: CASSYEPTSSYEQYF. In DNA form, the CDR3 reads TGTGCCAGCAGTTACGAGCCTACTAGCTCCTACGAGCAGTACTTC.

This sequence joins TRBV7-8 and TRBJ1-2; TRBD1 is a possible D gene (6 bases). The CDR3 extends over 15 amino acids. CDR1 is SGHVS, CDR2 FQNEAQ, per germline. Trimming took off 2 bases at V and 4 bases at J, with 14 bases between the two ends. The CDR3 sequence: CASSLSTGLGYGYTF. CDR3 DNA sequence: TGTGCCAGCAGCTTATCTACAGGGTTGGGCTATGGCTACACCTTC.

This chain connects TRBV7-9 to TRBJ1-1; 10 nucleotides align to TRBD1. Trimming cost V 6 bases and J 3 bases; bases outside gene matches: 7. Germline lookup yields CDR1 SEHNR and CDR2 FQNEAQ (reference sequence). This CDR3 region has 15 residues. CDR3 DNA sequence: TGTGCCAGCAGTCGAGGACAGGGGGGGTACACTGAAGCTTTCTTT. It yields the protein CASSRGQGGYTEAFF. Looking up the rest from reference TRBV7-9 and TRBJ1-1 gives the full variable domain: DTGVSQNPRHKITKRGQNVTFRCDPISEHNRLYWYRQTLGQGPEFLTYFQNEAQLEKSRLLSDRFSAERPKGSFSTLEIQRTEQGDSAMYLCASSRGQGGYTEAFFGQGTRLTVV.

The chain recombines TRBV5-6 with TRBJ2-2; 11 bases fit TRBD1. J lost 6 bases, V lost 3 bases, and 4 bases had no gene match. This CDR3 comprises 15 residues. The germline gives CDR1 SGHDT, CDR2 YYEEEE. The DNA for the CDR3 is TGTGCCAGCAGCTGGACAGGGGGCATCTCCGGGGAGCTGTTTTTT. Translation: CASSWTGGISGELFF.

The CDR3, as DNA: TGTGCCAGCTCGCCTCAAAGGGCTAGCGACACAGATACGCAGTATTTT. It specifies CASSPQRASDTDTQYF. The chain has TRBV18 and TRBJ2-3; weak D call: TRBD2 (6 bases). Germline V gene sequence: CDR1 KGHSH, CDR2 LQKENI. Trimming cost V 6 bases and J 2 bases, with 18 bases left between them. The CDR3 spans 16 residues. Complete variable domain (other parts from reference TRBV18 and TRBJ2-3): NAGVMQNPRHLVRRRGQEARLRCSPMKGHSHVYWYRQLPEEGLKFMVYLQKENIIDESGMPKERFSAEFPKEGPSILRIQQVVRGDSAAYFCASSPQRASDTDTQYFGPGTRLTVL.

The V gene is TRBV4-3, the J gene TRBJ2-1, with TRBD2 matching 10 bases. This CDR3 spans 15 amino acids. With 4 bases clipped from V and 8 bases from J, the junction kept 8 bases outside the gene matches. CDR1 LGHNA and CDR2 YSLEER come from the germline V gene. The CDR3 DNA is TGCGCCAGCAGCCCTGTAGCGGGGGGTAATGATGAGCAGTTCTTC. Protein product: CASSPVAGGNDEQFF.

CDR3 coding DNA: TGTGCCAGCTCACTGAGTACGCTTTACGGCGGAACTACGAACACCGGGGAGCTGTTTTTT. Translated: CASSLSTLYGGTTNTGELFF. V gene TRBV18 combines with J gene TRBJ2-2; D uncertain. Trimming took off 4 bases at V and 0 bases at J, with 24 bases between the two ends. This CDR3 is 20 amino acids long. Germline CDR1 KGHSH, CDR2 LQKENI.

V gene TRBV30 combines with J gene TRBJ1-1; 7 bases line up with TRBD1. The CDR3 is 13 amino acids. J was trimmed by 5 bases and V by 4 bases; bases with no gene match: 7. The germline V gene encodes CDR1 GTSNPN and CDR2 SVGIG (reference sequence). The CDR3 protein is CAWNRQGGTEAFF. As DNA, the CDR3 is TGTGCCTGGAATAGACAGGGTGGAACTGAAGCTTTCTTT.

The rearrangement uses TRBV6-5 and TRBJ1-5; 8 bases agree with TRBD1. The CDR3 contains 15 residues. The V and J ends lost 6 bases and 4 bases, in that order; junction bases with no gene match: 8. The germline CDR1 and CDR2 sequences are MNHEY and SVGAGI. The CDR3, as DNA: TGTGCCAGCAGGCCTACAGGGGGATCAAATCAGCCCCAGCATTTT. It encodes CASRPTGGSNQPQHF.

The V call is TRBV18, the J call TRBJ2-7; a weak D match, TRBD1 (6 bases). The CDR3 length is 17 residues. Trimming removed 0 bases from V and 3 bases from J, with 18 bases in between. The germline V gene encodes CDR1 KGHSH and CDR2 LQKENI. In DNA form, the CDR3 reads TGTGCCAGCTCACCACCGGGTTCACAGGGTCGATACTACGAGCAGTACTTC. It codes for CASSPPGSQGRYYEQYF.

The chain couples TRBV5-1 to TRBJ2-1, with 12 bases fitting TRBD2. Germline assignment: CDR1 SGHRS and CDR2 YFSETQ. The CDR3 is made up of 15 amino acids. V lost 4 bases, J lost 5 bases, and 4 bases stayed unmatched. CDR3 coding DNA: TGCGCCAGCAGCCTGGGACTAGCGGGCCACAATGAGCAGTTCTTC. It is translated as CASSLGLAGHNEQFF.

The V and J genes are TRBV5-5 and TRBJ2-3; the match to TRBD2 covers 12 bases. The V gene's germline CDR1 is SGHKS and CDR2 YYEKEE (reference sequence). The CDR3 is 17 amino acids. V shed 4 bases and J 5 bases; nucleotides not matched to a gene: 11. This CDR3 is CASSTKPLAGGIDTQYF. CDR3 nucleotide sequence: TGTGCCAGCAGCACAAAACCTCTAGCGGGAGGGATAGATACGCAGTATTTT.

The chain has TRBV7-8 and TRBJ1-4, with D maybe TRBD1 (6 bases). Trimming removed 5 bases from V and 7 bases from J, with 20 bases in between. This CDR3 spans 16 amino acids. Germline CDR1 SGHVS, CDR2 FQNEAQ. CDR3 in DNA: TGTGCCAGCAGCCCGACTACGGGGGGGCGCGTTGAAAAACTGTTTTTT. Its translation is CASSPTTGGRVEKLFF.

The gene calls are TRBV7-6 and TRBJ2-5; 8 bases fit TRBD2. The CDR3 is 16 residues long. Germline CDR1 and CDR2: SGHVS and FNYEAQ. Losses at the gene ends were 0 bases for V and 4 bases for J; bases not matched to a gene: 7. CDR3 region: CASSLALGTRRETQYF. The CDR3 bases are TGTGCCAGCAGCTTAGCTCTGGGGACTAGAAGAGAGACCCAGTACTTC.